These 18 T cell receptor beta chains came from one sample sequenced in a study of spatial heterogeneity in lung cancer. Study-wide points: How many expanded intratumoral alpha and beta TCRs were present tracked the tumor mutation count, which was a count of nonsynonymous mutations.

These receptors have no known antigen. TCRdb itself ran the 5' RACE reads through MiXCR, one entry per CDR3 protein. The table includes about 18,000 distinct CDR3 sequences, 9.5% to 10% detected once. Time point given: sample taken at primary tumor resection. The sample here was lung tumor tissue, taken at surgery. Receptors originate from a female donor with early-stage non-small cell lung cancer.

Only a few counts were recorded for this clonotype. Because this beta chain is a stray read in a library intended to capture alpha chains, its abundance should not be given much weight. The gene calls are TRBV27 and TRBJ1-1; D gene unclear. Germline lookup yields CDR1 MNHEY and CDR2 SMNVEV (reference sequence). The V end was cut by 4 bases, the J end by 1 base, with 16 bases between. CDR3 size: 16 residues. In DNA, the CDR3 is TGTGCCAGCAGTTACAGTCCCATCGGCTGGAACACTGAAGCTTTCTTT. Protein product: CASSYSPIGWNTEAFF.

A remark on this clonotype: This beta chain is an off-target read within a library intended for alpha chains, so its frequency means little. The chain combines TRBV25-1 with TRBJ2-4; 9 bases agree with TRBD1. The CDR3 length is 16 residues. Germline loops: CDR1 MGHDK, CDR2 SYGVNS. The J segment lost 1 base and the V segment lost 4 bases, leaving 5 bases of the junction unmatched. For the CDR3, the DNA is TGTGCCAGCAGTGGGGACAGGGCCGGGGCCAAAAACATTCAGTACTTC. This sequence encodes CASSGDRAGAKNIQYF.

There are a few counts of this clonotype. The size of this beta chain means little, since it is a stray read in a library made for alpha chains. This chain uses TRBV2 with TRBJ1-1, with D maybe TRBD1 (5 bases). Germline CDR1 SNHLY, CDR2 FYNNEI. The CDR3 is 14 amino acids. Trimming stripped 2 bases from V and 9 bases from J, with 16 bases between. CDR3 coding DNA: TGTGCCAGCAGTGAATCTAGAGGGGCTCTGCAAGCTTTCTTT. Its translation is CASSESRGALQAFF.

This clonotype was counted ten times or more. This beta chain represents an off-target read in a library built for alpha chains; its size is of limited meaning. This chain links TRBV29-1 with TRBJ2-7; 7 bases are shared with TRBD2. V trimming: 5 bases; J trimming: 0 bases; junction bases outside the gene matches: 7. Germline-derived CDR1 and CDR2 are SQVTM and ANQGSEA. CDR3 length: 14 amino acids. The CDR3: CSVWEGRGSYEQYF. The CDR3 DNA reads TGCAGCGTTTGGGAGGGACGGGGCTCCTACGAGCAGTACTTC.

Points on this clonotype: This beta chain is an off-target read within a library intended for alpha chains, so its frequency means little. The J gene is TRBJ2-1, the V gene TRBV3-1; 9 bases line up with TRBD2. CDR1 and CDR2 (germline): LGHDT, YNNKEL (reference sequence). Unmatched junction bases numbered 10, after V lost 8 bases and J lost 8 bases. The CDR3 length is 14 residues. The DNA of the CDR3 is TGTGCCAGCCTTCGGCTAGCGGGGTTCCATGAGCAGTTCTTC. Residues: CASLRLAGFHEQFF.

This clonotype was found many times. Since it is a stray read in a library aimed at alpha chains, this beta chain has a size that is not meaningful. This chain connects TRBV28 to TRBJ1-5; D is ambiguous. V was trimmed by 5 bases and J by 7 bases, leaving 12 bases between them. The length of the CDR3 is 13 residues. CDR1 is MDHEN, CDR2 SYDVKM, per germline. This CDR3 is CASSPQMSQPQHF. The CDR3 nucleotides are TGTGCCAGCAGTCCTCAGATGAGCCAGCCCCAGCATTTT.

By frequency in the sample, this clonotype is medium-sized. This beta chain is an unintended read in a library built for alpha chains; its size means little. The chain joins TRBV4-1 to TRBJ2-1; 13 bases agree with TRBD2. The J segment lost 7 bases and the V segment lost 5 bases, leaving 8 bases of the junction unmatched. CDR3 size: 16 residues. Germline values: CDR1 MGHRA, CDR2 YSYEKL. DNA of the CDR3: TGCGCCAGCAGCGTTCCGGGACTAGCGGGGCCGAATGAGCAGTTCTTC. Residues: CASSVPGLAGPNEQFF.

About this clonotype: One end of the junction does not line up with germline, which may come from a read error. Little can be read into the size of this beta chain, an off-target read in a library designed for alpha chains. The chain recombines TRBV7-7 with TRBJ2-2; 7 bases map to TRBD1. CDR1 is SSHAT and CDR2 is FNYEAQ in the germline V gene (reference sequence). The CDR3 loop spans 16 amino acids. Here the CDR3 DNA reads TGTGCTAGCAGCCAACGGACAGGAATGAACACCGGGGAGCTGTTTTTT. This sequence encodes CASSQRTGMNTGELFF.

The table lists this clonotype with many counts. For a library built for alpha chains, this beta chain is a stray read; little rests on its size. CDR3 in amino acids: CASSLMRGKNTEAFF. CDR3 DNA sequence: TGTGCCAGCAGCCTTATGAGGGGCAAGAACACTGAAGCTTTCTTT. J is TRBJ1-1 and V is TRBV7-3; TRBD1 is a possible D gene (5 bases). V was shortened by 5 bases and J by 1 base, with 14 bases between the two germline ends. The CDR3 length is 15 residues. Germline V gene data show CDR1 as SGHTA and CDR2 as FQGTGA.

As regards this clonotype: For a library built for alpha chains, this beta chain is a stray read; little rests on its size. The rearrangement uses TRBV7-2 and TRBJ1-5; D remains unclear. The CDR3 loop spans 16 amino acids. Germline V gene data show CDR1 as SGHTA and CDR2 as FQGNSA. V gave up 3 bases and J gave up 5 bases, with 17 bases separating them. In DNA form, the CDR3 reads TGTGCCAGCAGCTTGGTGAGGGCAGGAATGGATCAGCCCCAGCATTTT. Amino acids: CASSLVRAGMDQPQHF.

This clonotype has a handful of counts. Because the library targeted alpha chains, this beta chain is an off-target read whose size means little. The chain links TRBV27 to TRBJ2-7; D uncertain. The germline V gene encodes CDR1 MNHEY and CDR2 SMNVEV (reference sequence). The CDR3 consists of 12 residues. The V end was cut by 6 bases, the J end by 0 bases, with 6 bases between. DNA for the CDR3: TGTGCCAGCAGCCGAAGCTCCTACGAGCAGTACTTC. This translates into CASSRSSYEQYF.

This clonotype showed up just a few times. A library made for alpha chains picked up this beta chain off target, so its size means little. The chain has TRBV6-5 and TRBJ2-7; D is unclear. Trimming left V 0 bases short and J 4 bases short, with 10 bases between. The V gene's germline CDR1 is MNHEY and CDR2 SVGAGI. This CDR3 region has 14 residues. The CDR3 DNA reads TGTGCCAGCAGTTACTCTTCCGCTGGGTACGAGCAGTACTTC. Translated: CASSYSSAGYEQYF.

This clonotype was seen repeatedly, ten times or more. Little can be read into the size of this beta chain, an off-target read in a library designed for alpha chains. The V gene is TRBV6-1, the J gene TRBJ2-2, with a possible D match to TRBD2 (5 bases). In germline, CDR1 is MNHNS, CDR2 SASEGT. The CDR3 length is 15 residues. V dropped 11 bases and J dropped 2 bases, with 18 bases sitting between them. CDR3 coding DNA: TGTGCCGTCTCCAGAGGGCAGACCAACACCGGGGAGCTGTTTTTT. Its protein product is CAVSRGQTNTGELFF.

This clonotype was observed a handful of times. This beta chain came through as a stray read in a library set up for alpha chains, and its size says little. The chain is built from TRBV12-3 or TRBV12-4 and TRBJ2-3, with D possibly TRBD1 on 6 matching bases. V lost 4 bases to trimming and J lost 6 bases, with 17 bases between them. This CDR3 has 15 residues. The CDR3 DNA reads TGTGCCAGCAGTTCATCGCGGACAGCCGGCGATACGCAGTATTTT. This encodes CASSSSRTAGDTQYF.

Regarding this clonotype: Being off target in a library aimed at alpha chains, this beta chain has a size of little meaning. The rearrangement links TRBV20-1 to TRBJ2-1; 9 bases match TRBD1. Germline CDR1 reads DFQATT; CDR2 reads SNEGSKA (reference sequence). V was clipped by 6 bases and J by 4 bases; unmatched bases: 7. The CDR3 runs to 14 residues. The CDR3, as DNA: TGCAGTGCGGCCGGGACAGGGTCGTACAATGAGCAGTTCTTC. Translation gives CSAAGTGSYNEQFF.

A remark on this clonotype: This beta chain was picked up by a library intended for alpha chains and is off target, so its count carries little meaning. The genes are TRBV29-1 and TRBJ1-2; 9 bases are a match to TRBD1. Germline V CDR1 and CDR2: SQVTM, ANQGSEA. V shed 4 bases, J shed 10 bases, and the junction held 10 bases outside the gene matches. The CDR3 covers 13 residues. CDR3 residues: CSVGAGQGRDYTF. The CDR3 coding sequence is TGCAGCGTTGGGGCTGGACAGGGGAGGGACTACACCTTC.

There are a few counts of this clonotype. This may be a read error: a much more frequent sequence differs by one nucleotide. Since it is a stray read in a library aimed at alpha chains, this beta chain has a size that is not meaningful. This chain links TRBV11-2 with TRBJ1-1; D remains unclear. CDR1 and CDR2 (germline): SGHAT, FQNNGV. The CDR3 totals 11 residues. CDR3: CPSSSNYGAFF. CDR3 DNA sequence: TGTCCCAGCAGCTCTAACTACGGGGCTTTCTTT.

This clonotype was counted many times. Found in a library prepared for alpha chains, this beta chain is an off-target read, and its abundance has little meaning. The genes are TRBV9 and TRBJ2-5; D is ambiguous. The CDR3 is 14 amino acids. V lost 4 bases to trimming and J lost 1 base, with 11 bases between them. CDR1 and CDR2 from the germline V gene are SGDLS and YYNGEE. For the CDR3, the DNA is TGTGCCAGCAGCCTCCCCCGGACCCAAGAGACCCAGTACTTC. Translation: CASSLPRTQETQYF.